This TCR beta chain appears in the sequencing data of a study of control samples from healthy donors and cancer patients. The CDR3 spans 16 residues. Germline-derived CDR1 and CDR2 are LGHNA and YNFKEQ. V dropped 0 bases and J dropped 0 bases, with 9 bases sitting between them. Here immunoSEQ multiplex PCR was the method, and the copy in TCRdb shows in-frame clones only, minus some. Seen here are approximately 220,000 clones, roughly 94% observed once, and the top ten hold approximately 1.4%. This sequence was found in a man aged 50-59 years in good health. This chain joins TRBV4-2 and TRBJ1-3; tentative D call: TRBD1 (5 bases). Material: blood. CDR3 sequence (DNA): TGTGCCAGCAGCCAAGAGGGACGGGACTCTGGAAACACCATATATTTT. This translates into CASSQEGRDSGNTIYF.